The clone carrying this TCR beta chain has a count of ten or more. The antigen is unknown. The TCR beta CDR3 regions underwent amplification from RNA transcripts. Second-round multiplex PCR followed a first-round RT-PCR using HTBI primers. Via MiXCR, TCRdb re-called the multiplex PCR reads, giving one row per CDR3 protein. The table has about 400,000 distinct CDR3 sequences, 15% to 20% seen once. Diagnosis used clinical symptoms, serum thyroxine, TRAb, thyroid ultrasound and orbital computed tomography. CDR3 length: 15 residues. Germline trimming cut 3 bases from V and 4 bases from J; bases unmatched to any gene: 10. CDR1 and CDR2 from the germline V gene are GTSNPN and SVGIG (reference sequence). The data are from a study of Graves' ophthalmopathy and Graves' hyperthyroidism. Findings of the study overall: In predicting ophthalmopathy progression, the model reached 65% to 71% sensitivity and around 72% specificity. Detection in blood was also observed for most expanded thyroid clonotypes above 0.001 frequency.

This chain joins TRBV30 and TRBJ1-2, with TRBD1 matching over 8 bases. Sequenced sample: peripheral blood. The TCR was taken from a woman younger than 30 with Graves' ophthalmopathy. The CDR3 loop is CAWRARQGNGYGYTF. The CDR3 DNA follows: TGTGCCTGGAGAGCACGACAGGGGAATGGCTATGGCTACACCTTC. Using reference TRBV30 and TRBJ1-2 for the parts outside the CDR3, the full variable domain is SQTIHQWPATLVQPVGSPLSLECTVEGTSNPNLYWYRQAAGRGLQLLFYSVGIGQISSEVPQNLSASRPQDRQFILSSKKLLLSDSGFYLCAWRARQGNGYGYTFGSGTRLTVV.